Listed here is a single T cell receptor (beta chain). This CDR3 is 17 amino acids long. Germline V gene data show CDR1 as SEHNR and CDR2 as FQNEAQ (reference sequence). Trimming at V came to 3 bases and at J to 3 bases, leaving 10 bases not matched to a gene. The sample comes from a study of blood T cell repertoires in COVID-19. Whole-study context: Nucleic acid was either cDNA or gDNA, and it came from T cells, B-cell-depleted T cells, or PBMCs.

Original processing notes: By means of reference gene primer amplification, nucleated cell counts were estimated. The method was immunoSEQ multiplex PCR; TCRdb's version includes in-frame clones alone and lacks a portion of them. Clone size and the V and J calls come from that table; the DNA yielded D and trimming. This table has 200,000 to 300,000 clones, about nine tenths appearing once. Individuals aged 18 to 89 years were recruited from approximately 24 US areas. Grouping used clinical history reported by participants in a survey and questionnaire. The J gene is TRBJ2-7, the V gene TRBV7-9; TRBD2 aligns across 11 bases. The specimen was PBMCs or T cells enriched from blood (not recorded which). This receptor was identified in a young woman with acute COVID-19. Here the CDR3 reads CASSLFRLAGLNYEQYF. The CDR3 DNA follows: TGTGCCAGCAGCTTGTTTCGACTAGCGGGGCTTAACTACGAGCAGTACTTC.